This section outlines one T cell receptor (beta chain) sequence together with its context. This sample stems from a study of blood T cell repertoires in COVID-19. The wider study: Samples taken during acute and convalescent COVID-19 were collected in the United States, Italy and Spain. Nucleic acid was either cDNA or gDNA, and it came from T cells, B-cell-depleted T cells, or PBMCs.

The authors' processing: Amplifying reference gene primers gave estimates of nucleated cell counts. Only in-frame clones appear in the TCRdb table, and some are missing; sequencing was by immunoSEQ multiplex PCR. That table furnishes V, J and clone size, whereas the DNA furnished D and trimming. The sample shows about 230,000 clones, roughly 82% of them seen only once. The germline gives CDR1 SNHLY, CDR2 FYNNEI. The trim removed 5 bases at V and 4 bases at J, leaving 11 bases unmatched. The length of the CDR3 is 16 residues. Sequencing was done on a sample of peripheral blood. J is TRBJ2-1 and V is TRBV2, with 7 bases lining up with TRBD2. The receptor was derived from a woman between 35 and 50 years old who had recovered from COVID-19. CDR3 in DNA: TGTGCCAGCAGTCTTGGGCTGGGAGGGGCATACAATGAGCAGTTCTTC. It translates to CASSLGLGGAYNEQFF.